This is a list of T cell receptor beta chains from one sample in a study of blood T cell repertoires in COVID-19. Here immunoSEQ multiplex PCR was the method, and the copy in TCRdb shows in-frame clones only, minus some. The repertoire holds fewer than 65,000 clones, with 85% as singletons. The sample comprised peripheral blood. The receptor source for this set is a human donor in a cohort sampled during active COVID-19. The CDR3 runs from the conserved cysteine through the conserved F or W. The D gene is left open where the match is weak.

>TRBD1|TRBJ1-2|TRBV18
CASSPQDRAYGYTF
>TRBD2|TRBJ2-2|TRBV5-4
CASRRTSGGNTGELFF
>NA|TRBJ1-4|TRBV9
CASSVLGANNEKLFF
>NA|TRBJ1-6|TRBV6-2/TRBV6-3
CASSLPGNSPLHF
>TRBD2|TRBJ2-3|TRBV13
CASSRLAGGLTDTQYF
>NA|TRBJ2-2|TRBV6-6
CASSRGAWGQDGTGELFF
>NA|TRBJ2-7|TRBV5-4
CASSLANIISYEQYF
>TRBD1|TRBJ2-7|TRBV6-5
CASSFGTGVSYEQYF
>TRBD1|TRBJ1-4|TRBV6-6
CASSYEGGSNEKLFF
>NA|TRBJ1-2|TRBV12-3/TRBV12-4
CASSFTNYGYTF
>NA|TRBJ2-6|TRBV19
CASTLMGAAGANVLTF
>NA|TRBJ1-1|TRBV5-8
CASSPPWNTEAFF
>NA|TRBJ2-2|TRBV4-1
CASSQDGGRGARTGELFF
>NA|TRBJ1-2|TRBV9
CASSPGFEGGYTF
>NA|TRBJ1-1|TRBV19
CASSMGAIGTEAFF
>NA|TRBJ2-7|TRBV19
CASSDTTGTYEQYF
>NA|TRBJ2-2|TRBV6-5
CASGGRLDTGELFF
>TRBD2|TRBJ2-3|TRBV9
CASSVDIAGGPGDTQYF
>TRBD2|TRBJ2-7|TRBV7-2
CANMGETSELSYEQYF
>TRBD2|TRBJ2-3|TRBV6-2/TRBV6-3
CASSSRAGGPEDTQYF
>NA|TRBJ1-2|TRBV7-9
CASSPRFNYGYTF
>TRBD1|TRBJ1-1|TRBV5-1
CASSSEDRGTEVAFF
>NA|TRBJ2-1|TRBV19
CASSPGYNEQFF
>TRBD2|TRBJ2-7|TRBV7-2
CASSLMSSGLGGGEQYF
>TRBD1|TRBJ1-1|TRBV3-1/TRBV3-2
CASSQGPGGNAEAFF
>TRBD1|TRBJ1-1|TRBV9
CASSSRQGVSTEAFF